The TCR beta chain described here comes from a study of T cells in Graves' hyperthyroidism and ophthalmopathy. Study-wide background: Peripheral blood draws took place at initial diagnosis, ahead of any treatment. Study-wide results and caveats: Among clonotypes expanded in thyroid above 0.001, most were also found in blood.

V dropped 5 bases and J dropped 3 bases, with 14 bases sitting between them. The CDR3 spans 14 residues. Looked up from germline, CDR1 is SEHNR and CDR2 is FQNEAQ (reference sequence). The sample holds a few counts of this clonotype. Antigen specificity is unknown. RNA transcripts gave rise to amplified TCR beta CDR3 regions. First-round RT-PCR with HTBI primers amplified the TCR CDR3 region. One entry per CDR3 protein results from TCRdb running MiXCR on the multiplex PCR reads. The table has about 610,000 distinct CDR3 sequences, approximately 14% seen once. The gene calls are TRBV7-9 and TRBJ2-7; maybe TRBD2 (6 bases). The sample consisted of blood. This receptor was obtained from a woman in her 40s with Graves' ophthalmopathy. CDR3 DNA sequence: TGTGCCAGCAGCCGAGGATCGGGAGTCTACGAGCAGTACTTC. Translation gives CASSRGSGVYEQYF.